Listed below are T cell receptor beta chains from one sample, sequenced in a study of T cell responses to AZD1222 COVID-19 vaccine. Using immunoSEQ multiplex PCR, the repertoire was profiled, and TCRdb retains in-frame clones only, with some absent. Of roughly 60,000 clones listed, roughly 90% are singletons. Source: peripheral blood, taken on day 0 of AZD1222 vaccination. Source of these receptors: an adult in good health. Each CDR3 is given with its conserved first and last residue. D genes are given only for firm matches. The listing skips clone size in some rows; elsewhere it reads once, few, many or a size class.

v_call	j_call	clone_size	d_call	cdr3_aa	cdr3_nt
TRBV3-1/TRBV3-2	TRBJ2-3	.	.	CASSHRKGGVSTDTQYF	TGTGCCAGCAGCCACCGGAAGGGGGGAGTGAGCACAGATACGCAGTATTTT
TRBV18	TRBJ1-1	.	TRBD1	CASSPGTGNTEAFF	TGTGCCAGCTCACCTGGGACAGGGAATACTGAAGCTTTCTTT
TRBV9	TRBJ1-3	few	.	CASSKLQGSGNTIYF	TGTGCCAGCAGCAAGTTACAGGGATCTGGAAACACCATATATTTT
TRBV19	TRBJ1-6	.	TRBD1	CASTRDSPDNSPLHF	TGTGCCAGTACCCGGGACAGTCCTGATAATTCACCCCTCCACTTT
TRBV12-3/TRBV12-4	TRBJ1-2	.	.	CASSLTSNYGYTF	TGTGCCAGCAGTTTGACATCTAACTATGGCTACACCTTC
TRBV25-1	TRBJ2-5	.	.	CASSELGHTETQYF	TGTGCCAGCAGTGAACTGGGACATACGGAGACCCAGTACTTC
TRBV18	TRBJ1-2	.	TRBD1	CASSPSTGGKEGYTF	TGTGCCAGCTCACCGTCCACAGGGGGGAAAGAGGGCTACACCTTC
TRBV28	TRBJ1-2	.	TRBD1	CASSSQGDRLRGYGYTF	TGTGCCAGCAGTTCACAGGGGGACAGATTAAGGGGATACGGCTACACCTTC
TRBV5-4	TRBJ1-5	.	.	CASSLGRGPQHF	TGTGCCAGCAGCTTAGGGAGGGGGCCCCAGCATTTT
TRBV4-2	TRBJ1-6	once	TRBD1	CASSRRPGQGTSSYNSPLHF	TGTGCCAGCAGCCGACGACCGGGACAGGGAACCAGCTCCTATAATTCACCCCTCCACTTT
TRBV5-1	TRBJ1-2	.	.	CASSIGAYGYTF	TGCGCCAGCAGCATAGGGGCCTATGGCTACACCTTC
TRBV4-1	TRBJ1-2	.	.	CASSQDPVQSYGYTF	TGCGCCAGCAGCCAAGATCCGGTACAAAGCTATGGCTACACCTTC
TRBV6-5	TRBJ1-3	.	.	CASSYVAGSGNTIYF	TGTGCCAGCAGTTACGTCGCGGGCTCTGGAAACACCATATATTTT
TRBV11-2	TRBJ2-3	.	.	CASSLMPGTQYF	TGTGCCAGCAGCTTAATGCCTGGGACGCAGTATTTT
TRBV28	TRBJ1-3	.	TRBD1	CASSLDRAGNTIYF	TGTGCCAGCAGTCTCGACAGGGCTGGAAACACCATATATTTT
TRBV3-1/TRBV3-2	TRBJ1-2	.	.	CASSQAGQVMGYTF	TGTGCCAGCAGCCAAGCCGGGCAGGTCATGGGCTACACCTTC
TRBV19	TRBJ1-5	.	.	CASSIPPRDSNQPQHF	TGTGCCAGTAGTATACCCCCCCGGGACAGCAATCAGCCCCAGCATTTT
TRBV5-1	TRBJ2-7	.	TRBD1	CASSEGDRGHEQYF	TGCGCCAGCAGCGAAGGGGACAGGGGCCACGAGCAGTACTTC